This is a list of T cell receptor beta chains from one sample in a study of T cell responses to AZD1222 COVID-19 vaccine. Repertoires were generated with immunoSEQ multiplex PCR, while TCRdb's copy carries only in-frame clones and drops some. The table has 85,000 to 130,000 clones, roughly 90% seen once. The starting material was peripheral blood, obtained on day 0 of AZD1222 vaccination. Receptors were obtained from an adult in good health. Both conserved end residues are part of each CDR3. D genes are given only for firm matches. Size is stated for part of the rows, as once, few or many counts, or as a class when the clone is expanded.

v_gene	d_gene	j_gene	abundance	len	CDR3nt	CDR3aa
TRBV18	.	TRBJ1-1	.	17	TGTGCCAGCTCACGTTTTGTTCAGGGATCAGTTAACACTGAAGCTTTCTTT	CASSRFVQGSVNTEAFF
TRBV7-8	.	TRBJ2-5	.	13	TGTGCCAGCAGCTTCCCAGCGGTGGAGACCCAGTACTTC	CASSFPAVETQYF
TRBV10-2	.	TRBJ1-1	.	15	TGCGCCAGCAGTGAGTCCTACCCCATGAACACTGAAGCTTTCTTT	CASSESYPMNTEAFF
TRBV20-1	.	TRBJ2-7	.	11	TGCAGTGCTATGGGGGAGGTCGAGCAGTACTTC	CSAMGEVEQYF
TRBV5-1	TRBD1	TRBJ2-1	.	17	TGCGCCAGCCACGGGACAGGGGGTAGAGGGGTTTACAATGAGCAGTTCTTC	CASHGTGGRGVYNEQFF
TRBV7-2	.	TRBJ2-7	.	14	TGTGCCAGCAGCTTAGCGGGACTCTCCTACGAGCAGTACTTC	CASSLAGLSYEQYF
TRBV28	.	TRBJ2-7	few	14	TGTGCCAGCAGTTCTGCTGCGAGGGCCTACGAGCAGTACTTC	CASSSAARAYEQYF
TRBV28	TRBD1	TRBJ1-4	.	17	TGTGCCAGCACTACCGGGACAGGGCTTGCAACTAATGAAAAACTGTTTTTT	CASTTGTGLATNEKLFF
TRBV28	.	TRBJ1-4	.	14	TGTGCCAGCAGTTCACAGGATGCTAATGAAAAACTGTTTTTT	CASSSQDANEKLFF
TRBV19	.	TRBJ1-1	.	14	TGTGCCAGCCAGGAGGGGCAGGTTAGGACTGAAGCTTTCTTT	CASQEGQVRTEAFF
TRBV5-5	.	TRBJ2-7	once	14	TGTGCCAGCAGCTTGCCCGGGGCCCACTACGAGCAGTACTTC	CASSLPGAHYEQYF
TRBV28	.	TRBJ2-1	.	11	TGTGCCAGCAGTTTATACGGTGAGCAGTTCTTC	CASSLYGEQFF
TRBV4-2	.	TRBJ2-5	few	13	TGTGCCAGCAGCCGAGACAGGAGAGAGACCCAGTACTTC	CASSRDRRETQYF
TRBV10-3	.	TRBJ1-1	.	13	TGTGCCACCAGAACAGCCCAGAACACTGAAGCTTTCTTT	CATRTAQNTEAFF
TRBV18	.	TRBJ1-2	once	17	TGTGCCAGCTCACCATTATTGGGGACAAGAGACCTCTATGGCTACACCTTC	CASSPLLGTRDLYGYTF
TRBV12-3/TRBV12-4	.	TRBJ1-1	.	13	TGTGCCAGCAGCCCTCAGGGGTACACTGAAGCTTTCTTT	CASSPQGYTEAFF
TRBV7-3	.	TRBJ2-1	few	16	TGTGCCAGCAGCTTATCGCCGGGACAACAACGGGAGGAGCAGTTCTTC	CASSLSPGQQREEQFF
TRBV6-2/TRBV6-3	TRBD2	TRBJ2-1	.	16	TGTGCCAGCAGTTACCAAGCGGGAGGCCTCATCAATGAGCAGTTCTTC	CASSYQAGGLINEQFF
TRBV15	.	TRBJ2-1	.	16	TGTGCCACCAGCAGAGTCAGGAGCAATCCCCAGGATGAGCAGTTCTTC	CATSRVRSNPQDEQFF
TRBV27	TRBD1	TRBJ2-7	.	14	TGTGCCAGCAGTTACCGACAGGGGGCCTACGAGCAGTACTTC	CASSYRQGAYEQYF
TRBV6-1	.	TRBJ1-1	few	12	TGTGCCAGCAGTGAATGGGACACTGAAGCTTTCTTT	CASSEWDTEAFF
TRBV6-2/TRBV6-3	.	TRBJ2-1	.	16	TGTGCCAGCAGCCCTACGTGGCGTCTCTCCTACAATGAGCAGTTCTTC	CASSPTWRLSYNEQFF
TRBV18	.	TRBJ2-7	.	12	TGTGCCAGCTCACCAGCAGGCTACGAGCAGTACTTC	CASSPAGYEQYF
TRBV27	TRBD1	TRBJ2-2	.	15	TGTGCCAGCGGCATACAGGGGGCGTACACCGGGGAGCTGTTTTTT	CASGIQGAYTGELFF
TRBV27	.	TRBJ2-7	.	14	TGTGCCAGCAGTCCCCTGGCAGGGACCTACGAGCAGTACTTC	CASSPLAGTYEQYF
TRBV5-4	.	TRBJ1-1	.	15	TGTGCCAGCAGCTCCGCGGGGGCTATGAACACTGAAGCTTTCTTT	CASSSAGAMNTEAFF
TRBV5-1	.	TRBJ1-5	.	15	TGCGCCAGCAGCCAGGAGGGGTATGACAATCAGCCCCAGCATTTT	CASSQEGYDNQPQHF
TRBV9	.	TRBJ1-2	once	15	TGTGCCAGCAGCGTAGACATGGACGTGGGGCTTGGCTACACCTTC	CASSVDMDVGLGYTF
TRBV4-2	.	TRBJ2-1	.	16	TGTGCCAGCAGCCCCCTGGGGGGGCGGGGGAACAATGAGCAGTTCTTC	CASSPLGGRGNNEQFF
TRBV12-3/TRBV12-4	.	TRBJ2-1	.	11	TGTGCCAGCAGTTTGGGACATGAGCAGTTCTTC	CASSLGHEQFF
TRBV9	.	TRBJ1-1	.	14	TGTGCCAGCAGCGTAGCGGGCCTTAACACTGAAGCTTTCTTT	CASSVAGLNTEAFF
TRBV7-9	TRBD1	TRBJ2-1	few	15	TGTGCCAGCAGCTACGGACAGGGGGGTTGGAATGAGCAGTTCTTC	CASSYGQGGWNEQFF